These 18 T cell receptor beta chains were all obtained from the same sample, sequenced in a study of control samples from healthy donors and cancer patients. Clones were read by immunoSEQ multiplex PCR, and TCRdb kept only the in-frame ones, dropping some. The table lists some 120,000 clones, 87% of them singletons, with roughly 2% in the top ten. What was sequenced was blood. These receptor sequences come from a man aged 18 to 29 in good health.

This chain joins TRBV27 and TRBJ1-2; D might be TRBD1 (6 bases). The CDR3 is 15 residues long. Trimming stripped 5 bases from V and 4 bases from J, with 17 bases between. Germline V gives CDR1 MNHEY, CDR2 SMNVEV (reference sequence). DNA for the CDR3: TGTGCCAGCAGTAAATATGCGACAGGAGCCTATGGCTACACCTTC. Protein sequence: CASSKYATGAYGYTF.

V is TRBV2 and J is TRBJ2-7; the D is unclear. This CDR3 is built from 12 residues. Trimming removed 8 bases at V and 3 bases at J, with 11 bases between. Germline CDR1 SNHLY, CDR2 FYNNEI. The CDR3 DNA sequence: TGTGCCAGCTCGCGATCACTCTACGAGCAGTACTTC. Its protein is CASSRSLYEQYF.

The rearrangement joins TRBV19 to TRBJ1-1; no clear D. Germline V gene sequence: CDR1 LNHDA, CDR2 SQIVND (reference sequence). Trimming removed 4 bases from V and 1 base from J, with 7 bases in between. The CDR3 totals 13 residues. CDR3 nucleotide sequence: TGTGCCAGTAGTAATGCGGGGAACACTGAAGCTTTCTTT. Its translation: CASSNAGNTEAFF.

This chain uses TRBV11-2 with TRBJ2-3; D remains unclear. Germline CDR1 is SGHAT and CDR2 is FQNNGV. The V and J ends lost 2 bases and 3 bases respectively, with 3 bases between them. This CDR3 has 12 residues. CDR3 in amino acids: CASSLRTDTQYF. The CDR3 DNA sequence: TGTGCCAGCAGCTTAAGAACAGATACGCAGTATTTT.

The table lists this clone with a count of one. V and J are TRBV12-3 or TRBV12-4 and TRBJ1-5; D perhaps matches TRBD1 (6 bases). The CDR3 consists of 13 residues. Trimming shortened V by 4 bases and J by 6 bases, and 10 bases separated the two germline ends. Written as DNA, the CDR3 is TGTGCCAGCAGTTCCAGGGGAAGTCAGCCCCAGCATTTT. Residues: CASSSRGSQPQHF.

The J gene is TRBJ2-6, the V gene TRBV19; no definite D call. V was shortened by 3 bases and J by 1 base, with 4 bases between the two germline ends. The CDR3 totals 14 residues. Germline-derived CDR1 and CDR2 are LNHDA and SQIVND (reference sequence). CDR3 region: CASSIASGANVLTF. The CDR3 coding sequence is TGTGCCAGTAGTATTGCGTCTGGGGCCAACGTCCTGACTTTC.

V gene TRBV5-6 combines with J gene TRBJ1-2; D call uncertain. The V gene lost 0 bases and the J gene lost 8 bases, with 17 bases spanning the gap. Germline CDR1 and CDR2: SGHDT and YYEEEE. The CDR3 is 15 residues long. The CDR3 is CASSLEVSATRGYTF. The CDR3 bases are TGTGCCAGCAGCTTGGAGGTTTCGGCGACGAGGGGCTACACCTTC.

The rearrangement joins TRBV7-2 to TRBJ2-3; D not certain. V was trimmed by 2 bases and J by 2 bases, leaving 8 bases between them. The germline V gene has CDR1 SGHTA and CDR2 FQGNSA. This CDR3 has 14 amino acids. In DNA form, the CDR3 reads TGTGCCAGCAGCTTACCCAGTAACACAGATACGCAGTATTTT. Translating it yields CASSLPSNTDTQYF.

The CDR3 spells CASVGLAANEQFF. CDR3 coding DNA: TGCGCCAGCGTGGGACTAGCGGCGAATGAGCAGTTCTTC. The chain is built from TRBV10-2 and TRBJ2-1; TRBD2 agrees at 11 bases. Germline trimming cut 8 bases from V and 7 bases from J; bases unmatched to any gene: 4. The CDR3 runs 13 residues. Per germline, CDR1 WSHSY and CDR2 SAAADI.

This chain links TRBV7-2 with TRBJ1-1; no reliable D call. Trimming pared 3 bases from V and 3 bases from J, leaving 17 bases between. There are 16 residues in the CDR3. Germline CDR1 and CDR2: SGHTA and FQGNSA. The CDR3 loop is CASSLFGALGDTEAFF. The CDR3 DNA is TGTGCCAGCAGCTTGTTTGGAGCGCTCGGGGACACTGAAGCTTTCTTT.

V is TRBV2 and J is TRBJ1-5; D gene uncertain. Germline V gives CDR1 SNHLY, CDR2 FYNNEI. This CDR3 contains 14 residues. V was trimmed by 2 bases and J by 11 bases, leaving 16 bases between them. The CDR3 sequence is CASSETGRTKTQHF. As DNA, the CDR3 is TGTGCCAGCAGTGAAACCGGACGGACCAAGACCCAGCATTTT.

The chain uses TRBV5-1 and TRBJ2-5; 9 nucleotides align to TRBD2. Trimming cost V 0 bases and J 0 bases; bases outside gene matches: 9. CDR3 length: 18 amino acids. Germline V gene data show CDR1 as SGHRS and CDR2 as YFSETQ. CDR3: CASSLEVPAGGDQETQYF. CDR3 nucleotide sequence: TGCGCCAGCAGCTTGGAAGTGCCAGCGGGAGGTGACCAAGAGACCCAGTACTTC.

A remark on this clone: At one boundary the junction diverges from the germline segment, which might be a read error. The chain has TRBV6-6 and TRBJ2-2; possibly TRBD1 for D (6 bases). Germline CDR1 and CDR2: MNHNY and SVGAGI (reference sequence). The CDR3 is made up of 16 amino acids. CDR3 nucleotides: TGTGCCAGCAGTGACTCAGGGGCCTACAACGGCGGGGAGCTGTTTTTT. Translation: CASSDSGAYNGGELFF.

The chain is built from TRBV27 and TRBJ2-1, with TRBD2 matching over 9 bases. With 7 bases clipped from V and 6 bases from J, the junction kept 16 bases outside the gene matches. This CDR3 region has 17 residues. Germline lookup yields CDR1 MNHEY and CDR2 SMNVEV (reference sequence). Here the CDR3 reads CASTSYGAGGASNEQFF. The DNA for the CDR3 is TGTGCCAGCACCTCATACGGAGCGGGAGGCGCGAGCAATGAGCAGTTCTTC.

The chain joins TRBV9 to TRBJ1-1; 7 positions agree with TRBD1. The CDR3 spans 14 residues. Germline V gene data show CDR1 as SGDLS and CDR2 as YYNGEE. Unmatched junction bases numbered 6, after V lost 3 bases and J lost 4 bases. CDR3 sequence: CASSATGRATEAFF. Here the CDR3 DNA reads TGTGCCAGCAGCGCGACAGGGAGAGCCACTGAAGCTTTCTTT.

The rearrangement joins TRBV2 to TRBJ1-1; no definite D call. Trimming left V 3 bases short and J 2 bases short, with 7 bases between. This CDR3 is built from 13 residues. CDR1 and CDR2 (germline): SNHLY, FYNNEI. CDR3 residues: CASSDGLNTEAFF. The CDR3 DNA is TGTGCCAGCAGTGATGGGCTAAACACTGAAGCTTTCTTT.

The chain joins TRBV5-1 to TRBJ1-2; D is uncertain. With 4 bases removed from V and 0 bases from J, the gap between germline ends came to 7 bases. The germline CDR1 and CDR2 sequences are SGHRS and YFSETQ. The CDR3 extends over 13 amino acids. The CDR3 DNA reads as TGCGCCAGCAGCCCCGGCACTAACTATGGCTACACCTTC. It encodes CASSPGTNYGYTF.

This rearrangement joins TRBV11-2 to TRBJ2-1, with 11 bases aligning to TRBD2. V trimming: 7 bases; J trimming: 3 bases; junction bases outside the gene matches: 8. This CDR3 is 16 amino acids long. The germline V gene encodes CDR1 SGHAT and CDR2 FQNNGV. The chain's CDR3 is CASTSSGLAGYNEQFF. In DNA form, the CDR3 reads TGTGCCAGCACCTCATCCGGACTAGCGGGCTACAATGAGCAGTTCTTC.